The rows below give T cell receptor beta chains drawn from one sample of a study of shared clonotypes between healthy human individuals. Clones were read by immunoSEQ multiplex PCR, and TCRdb kept only the in-frame ones, dropping some. The sample consists of 900,000 to 1,200,000 clones, approximately 78% of them appearing once. The source material was memory CD4+ T cells from PBMCs. The origin of the receptors is a man aged 18 to 29 in good health. Some clones in this sample may be carry-over from other donors' samples. The CDR3 runs from the conserved cysteine through the conserved F or W. A D gene is named only where the DNA matches it firmly. Size values are once, few and many counts, or a class for expanded clones, and some rows have none.

NA,14,TRBV2,NA,TRBJ2-7,CASSLTRGPGEQYF,TGTGCCAGCAGTCTGACTAGGGGGCCCGGCGAGCAGTACTTC
NA,14,TRBV7-6,NA,TRBJ2-2,CASSSRRDTGELFF,TGTGCCAGCAGCTCCCGACGGGATACCGGGGAGCTGTTTTTT
NA,15,TRBV28,NA,TRBJ2-7,CASIRDRTYSYEQYF,TGTGCCAGCATCCGTGACAGGACTTATTCCTACGAGCAGTACTTC
NA,11,TRBV5-4,few,TRBJ2-7,CASSSRYEQYF,TGTGCCAGCAGCTCCAGGTACGAGCAGTACTTC
TRBD1,14,TRBV30,NA,TRBJ1-1,CAWSYGTANTEAFF,TGTGCCTGGAGTTACGGGACAGCCAACACTGAAGCTTTCTTT
NA,15,TRBV7-2,many,TRBJ2-2,CASSLEQAVTGELFF,TGTGCCAGCAGCTTAGAACAGGCAGTCACCGGGGAGCTGTTTTTT
TRBD2,15,TRBV10-1,once,TRBJ2-1,CASSETSGGGEEQFF,TGCGCCAGCAGTGAAACTAGCGGGGGAGGGGAGGAGCAGTTCTTC
NA,12,TRBV6-1,many,TRBJ2-5,CASRRGQETQYF,TGTGCCAGCAGAAGGGGGCAAGAGACCCAGTACTTC
TRBD2,18,TRBV7-8,NA,TRBJ2-7,CASSFSRDLAGPTYEQYF,TGTGCCAGCAGCTTTAGTAGGGACCTAGCGGGGCCCACCTACGAGCAGTACTTC
TRBD1,15,TRBV29-1,NA,TRBJ1-2,CSVSGQGVGDYGYTF,TGCAGCGTTTCGGGGCAGGGGGTTGGGGACTATGGCTACACCTTC
NA,13,TRBV27,once,TRBJ1-2,CASSQGNNYGYTF,TGTGCCAGCAGCCAGGGAAATAACTATGGCTACACCTTC
NA,15,TRBV2,NA,TRBJ1-1,CASSEFAPSNTEAFF,TGTGCCAGCAGTGAATTCGCGCCTAGCAACACTGAAGCTTTCTTT
TRBD2,15,TRBV18,NA,TRBJ2-1,CASSPPGLTYNEQFF,TGTGCCAGCTCACCACCGGGACTAACCTACAATGAGCAGTTCTTC
TRBD2,12,TRBV18,NA,TRBJ2-7,CASSGREGEQYF,TGTGCCAGCTCAGGCAGGGAGGGGGAGCAGTACTTC
NA,17,TRBV18,NA,TRBJ1-1,CASSSLGGSEDSTEAFF,TGTGCCAGCTCCTCGCTAGGGGGGAGCGAGGATAGCACTGAAGCTTTCTTT
TRBD1,13,TRBV7-2,NA,TRBJ2-3,CASSSGQGDTQYF,TGTGCCAGCAGTTCGGGACAGGGCGATACGCAGTATTTT
NA,15,TRBV2,NA,TRBJ1-4,CASSDVGGTNEKLFF,TGTGCCAGCAGTGACGTCGGGGGGACTAATGAAAAACTGTTTTTT
NA,12,TRBV7-9,few,TRBJ2-1,CASSLLGYEQFF,TGTGCCAGCAGCCTCCTGGGATATGAGCAGTTCTTC
TRBD2,15,TRBV11-2,NA,TRBJ2-7,CASTGGPGLAAEQYF,TGTGCCAGCACCGGGGGTCCGGGACTAGCTGCCGAGCAGTACTTC
TRBD2,19,TRBV4-2,many,TRBJ2-3,CASSQEGTSGRAGTDTQYF,TGTGCCAGCAGCCAAGAAGGTACTAGCGGGAGGGCCGGCACAGATACGCAGTATTTT
NA,17,TRBV25-1,NA,TRBJ2-2,CASSEYRGTRSTGELFF,TGTGCCAGCAGTGAATATAGGGGGACTCGAAGCACCGGGGAGCTGTTTTTT
NA,14,TRBV28,NA,TRBJ2-7,CASNGVPSSYEQYF,TGTGCCAGCAACGGGGTCCCCTCCTCCTACGAGCAGTACTTC